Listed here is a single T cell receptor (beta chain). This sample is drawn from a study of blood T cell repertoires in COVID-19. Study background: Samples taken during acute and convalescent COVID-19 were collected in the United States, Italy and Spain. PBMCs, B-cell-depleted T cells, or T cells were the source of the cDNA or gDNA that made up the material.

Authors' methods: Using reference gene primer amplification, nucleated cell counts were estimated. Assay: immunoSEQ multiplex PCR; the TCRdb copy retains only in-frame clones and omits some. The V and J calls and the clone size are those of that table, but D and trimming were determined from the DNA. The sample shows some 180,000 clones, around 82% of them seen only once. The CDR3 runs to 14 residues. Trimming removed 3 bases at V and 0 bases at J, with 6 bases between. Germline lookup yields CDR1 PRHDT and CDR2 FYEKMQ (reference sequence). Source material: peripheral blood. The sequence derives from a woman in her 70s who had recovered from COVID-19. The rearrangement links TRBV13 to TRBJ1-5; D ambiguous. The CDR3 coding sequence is TGTGCCAGCAGCTTCAGACTTAGCAATCAGCCCCAGCATTTT. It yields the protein CASSFRLSNQPQHF.